The 11 T cell receptor beta chains reported below all come from one sample, sequenced in a study of shared clonotypes between healthy human individuals. The repertoire was sequenced with immunoSEQ multiplex PCR; TCRdb's copy has only in-frame clones and lacks some. The sample holds nearly 750,000 clones, 72% seen once. The sequenced sample consisted of memory CD4+ T cells sorted from blood. The subset is: CD45RA-negative fraction. These receptors came from a woman aged 25-40 years in good health.

This clone was seen more than once but under ten times. V and J are TRBV2 and TRBJ2-2; D is uncertain. Germline V lookup: CDR1 SNHLY, CDR2 FYNNEI. The CDR3 loop spans 14 amino acids. Deletions cut 6 bases from V and 4 bases from J, with 12 bases between. CDR3 sequence reads: CASREQELTGELFF. The CDR3 DNA is TGTGCCAGCAGAGAGCAGGAACTCACCGGGGAGCTGTTTTTT.

This chain links TRBV9 with TRBJ1-2; D ambiguous. The CDR3 has 16 residues. Trimming stripped 3 bases from V and 0 bases from J, with 15 bases between. Germline V CDR1 and CDR2: SGDLS, YYNGEE. The CDR3 here is CASSAQNRVSNYGYTF. The CDR3 coding sequence is TGTGCCAGCAGCGCCCAGAACAGAGTATCTAACTATGGCTACACCTTC.

This clone was observed a few times. The V call is TRBV7-2, the J call TRBJ2-7, with 8 nucleotides matching TRBD2. Germline V gives CDR1 SGHTA, CDR2 FQGNSA. The junction had 4 bases not matched to a gene; V was cut back by 1 base and J by 2 bases. The CDR3 extends over 15 amino acids. The CDR3 sequence is CASSLDSGTPYEQYF. The CDR3 DNA follows: TGTGCCAGCAGCTTAGATAGCGGGACACCCTACGAGCAGTACTTC.

This clone was found many times. V gene TRBV7-2 combines with J gene TRBJ2-3; 11 bases are shared with TRBD2. CDR3 length: 17 residues. Germline V gene lookup returns CDR1 SGHTA and CDR2 FQGNSA. V shed 6 bases, J shed 3 bases, and the junction held 11 bases outside the gene matches. The CDR3 bases are TGTGCCAGCAGAGAGGCAGTTAGCGGGAGGGGAACAGATACGCAGTATTTT. Encoded protein: CASREAVSGRGTDTQYF.

The chain has TRBV29-1 and TRBJ2-5; 7 bases match TRBD1. The ends lost 3 bases at V and 4 bases at J; junction bases unmatched: 5. Germline lookup yields CDR1 SQVTM and CDR2 ANQGSEA. The CDR3 runs to 13 residues. In DNA, the CDR3 is TGCAGCGTTGATTACAGGGGCCGAGAGACCCAGTACTTC. Translating it yields CSVDYRGRETQYF.

The chain recombines TRBV28 with TRBJ2-7; D gene uncertain. The CDR3 extends over 11 amino acids. Germline V gene lookup returns CDR1 MDHEN and CDR2 SYDVKM. Between the trimmed V and J ends, which lost 5 bases and 4 bases, there was a span of 6 bases. CDR3 residues: CASSMEYEQYF. CDR3 DNA sequence: TGTGCCAGCAGTATGGAATACGAGCAGTACTTC.

The J gene is TRBJ1-3, the V gene TRBV5-1, with a weak D call TRBD1 (5 bases). Looked up from germline, CDR1 is SGHRS and CDR2 is YFSETQ. The CDR3 has 15 amino acids. V lost 2 bases to trimming and J lost 3 bases, with 12 bases between them. The CDR3 DNA follows: TGCGCCAGCAGCTTCGGGACCCCGGGTGGAAACACCATATATTTT. Translation: CASSFGTPGGNTIYF.

This clone was seen only a few times. The junction shows a germline mismatch at one end, possibly a read error. The chain combines TRBV7-9 with TRBJ2-2; D possibly uses TRBD1 or TRBD2 (5 bases each). The CDR3 has 15 amino acids. Per the germline V gene, CDR1 is SEHNR and CDR2 is FQNEAQ (reference sequence). The CDR3: CASPSGTKNAGELFF. CDR3 sequence (DNA): TGTGCCAGCCCCTCCGGGACCAAGAACGCCGGGGAGCTGTTTTTT.

This chain uses TRBV7-7 with TRBJ2-1, with a possible D match to TRBD1 (6 bases). Germline V gene lookup returns CDR1 SSHAT and CDR2 FNYEAQ (reference sequence). This CDR3 is 16 amino acids long. V lost 1 base and J 8 bases, leaving 18 bases between the germline ends. The CDR3 here is CASSLVGRGLGDEQFF. CDR3 DNA: TGTGCCAGCAGCTTAGTTGGCAGGGGTTTGGGTGATGAGCAGTTCTTC.

This clone has only one observation. The J gene is TRBJ1-3, the V gene TRBV6-6; no firm D call. Germline lookup yields CDR1 MNHNY and CDR2 SVGAGI (reference sequence). Trimming removed 6 bases from V and 10 bases from J, with 13 bases in between. CDR3 length equals 12 residues. The CDR3 DNA reads TGTGCCAGCAGCATGAGATTCGGGACCATATATTTT. It is translated as CASSMRFGTIYF.

J is TRBJ1-2 and V is TRBV5-6, with D perhaps TRBD1 (5 bases). V was pared by 1 base and J by 6 bases, with 19 bases between. Germline CDR1 and CDR2: SGHDT and YYEEEE. The CDR3 has 16 amino acids. DNA of the CDR3: TGTGCCAGCAGCTTGACCGGCGGGGCCAGGGCAAATGGCTACACCTTC. This encodes CASSLTGGARANGYTF.